Presented here are 19 T cell receptor beta chains from one specimen sequenced in a study of blood T cell repertoires in COVID-19. The repertoire was sequenced with immunoSEQ multiplex PCR; TCRdb's copy has only in-frame clones and lacks some. Among over 200,000 clones listed, about 90% were seen once. Material: peripheral blood. These TCRs come from a man in his forties or fifties with active or convalescent COVID-19.

The chain joins TRBV29-1 to TRBJ1-1; D is ambiguous. The CDR3 contains 14 residues. The germline CDR1 and CDR2 sequences are SQVTM and ANQGSEA. Trimming cost V 6 bases and J 3 bases, with 17 bases left between them. Here the CDR3 DNA reads TGCAGCGTGGAGTTGCGGCAATACGACACTGAAGCTTTCTTT. This encodes CSVELRQYDTEAFF.

The V and J genes are TRBV5-1 and TRBJ1-1, with 8 bases aligning to TRBD1. The germline CDR1 and CDR2 sequences are SGHRS and YFSETQ. After removal of 2 bases from V and 0 bases from J, the junction contained 6 bases not matched to a gene. This CDR3 is 16 amino acids long. This chain's CDR3 is CASSFDRGQMNTEAFF. The CDR3 nucleotides read TGCGCCAGCAGCTTCGACAGGGGCCAAATGAACACTGAAGCTTTCTTT.

The chain uses TRBV13 and TRBJ2-7; 8 bases are a match to TRBD1. The CDR3 covers 16 residues. Germline V gene data show CDR1 as PRHDT and CDR2 as FYEKMQ (reference sequence). Trimming took 4 bases from V and 1 from J; bases not matched to a gene: 9. The CDR3 sequence is CASSSYQGQVSYEQYF. The CDR3 DNA reads TGTGCCAGCAGCTCCTATCAGGGACAGGTATCCTACGAGCAGTACTTC.

The chain couples TRBV29-1 to TRBJ1-2; no clear D. CDR3 length: 12 amino acids. CDR1 and CDR2 (germline): SQVTM, ANQGSEA. V was shortened by 5 bases and J by 0 bases, with 7 bases between the two germline ends. The CDR3 DNA is TGCAGCGTTTGGGCGACTAACTATGGCTACACCTTC. Protein product: CSVWATNYGYTF.

This clone was observed once. Other nucleotide sequences in the sample specify the same CDR3. V usage is TRBV2 and J usage is TRBJ2-1; 10 positions agree with TRBD1. V lost 5 bases to trimming and J lost 7 bases; unmatched junction nucleotides: 5. Germline-derived CDR1 and CDR2 are SNHLY and FYNNEI. This CDR3 contains 14 residues. In DNA, the CDR3 is TGTGCCAGCAGTCGGGACAGGGGATTAAATGAGCAGTTCTTC. Protein: CASSRDRGLNEQFF. The full variable domain, completed using reference TRBV2 and TRBJ2-1, is EPEVTQTPSHQVTQMGQEVILRCVPISNHLYFYWYRQILGQKVEFLVSFYNNEISEKSEIFDDQFSVERPDGSNFTLKIRSTKLEDSAMYFCASSRDRGLNEQFFGPGTRLTVL.

The J gene is TRBJ1-2, the V gene TRBV4-1; D remains unclear. Germline CDR1 MGHRA, CDR2 YSYEKL. This CDR3 has 15 residues. The V gene lost 3 bases and the J gene lost 4 bases, with 15 bases spanning the gap. The CDR3 loop reads CASSHAGSVPYGYTF. As DNA, the CDR3 is TGCGCCAGCAGCCATGCCGGGTCTGTCCCCTATGGCTACACCTTC.

V usage is TRBV5-1 and J usage is TRBJ2-1, with 11 nucleotides matching TRBD2. J gave up 6 bases and V 8 bases, and 7 bases lay outside the gene matches. The CDR3 spans 14 residues. The V gene's germline CDR1 is SGHRS and CDR2 YFSETQ. The CDR3 DNA sequence: TGCGCCAGTAGAGGACTAGCGGGTTCCAATGAGCAGTTCTTC. This encodes CASRGLAGSNEQFF.

The gene calls are TRBV28 and TRBJ1-5, with D perhaps TRBD1 (6 bases). The germline V and J ends were trimmed by 3 bases and 0 bases, with 9 bases remaining between them. The CDR3 length is 15 residues. Per germline, CDR1 MDHEN and CDR2 SYDVKM. CDR3 in DNA: TGTGCCAGCAGTTTTGGACAGCCTAGCAATCAGCCCCAGCATTTT. It codes for CASSFGQPSNQPQHF.

This clone was seen just once. The genes are TRBV5-1 and TRBJ1-3; D gene uncertain. Germline V gene sequence: CDR1 SGHRS, CDR2 YFSETQ. This CDR3 has 15 amino acids. V was clipped by 0 bases and J by 1 base, with 8 bases between them. Written as DNA, the CDR3 is TGCGCCAGCAGCTTGGTTCGGGGATCTGGAAACACCATATATTTT. Translation: CASSLVRGSGNTIYF.

This chain links TRBV18 with TRBJ1-2; D is uncertain. The germline gives CDR1 KGHSH, CDR2 LQKENI. The CDR3 length is 17 residues. Trimming left V 1 base short and J 0 bases short, with 15 bases between. The CDR3 nucleotides read TGTGCCAGCTCACCACTCTGGCAGCCGACTCCTAACTATGGCTACACCTTC. Amino acids: CASSPLWQPTPNYGYTF.

The table lists this clone with a few counts. This sequence joins TRBV13 and TRBJ2-7; the match to TRBD1 covers 11 bases. V lost 7 bases and J lost 1; bases outside the gene matches: 6. The CDR3 has 15 amino acids. Germline V gene sequence: CDR1 PRHDT, CDR2 FYEKMQ (reference sequence). CDR3 region: CASTPGTGGSYEQYF. CDR3 bases: TGTGCCAGCACCCCCGGGACAGGGGGGTCCTACGAGCAGTACTTC.

The gene calls are TRBV24-1 and TRBJ2-3; TRBD2 matches 8 bases. Germline V gene sequence: CDR1 KGHDR, CDR2 SFDVKD. V dropped 4 bases and J dropped 2; count of bases not matched to a gene: 7. The CDR3 has 16 residues. The CDR3: CATSDPTSGFTDTQYF. The DNA for the CDR3 is TGTGCCACCAGTGACCCCACTAGCGGATTCACAGATACGCAGTATTTT.

This chain uses TRBV7-6 with TRBJ2-2, with 7 bases fitting TRBD2. The germline V gene has CDR1 SGHVS and CDR2 FNYEAQ. CDR3 length: 17 amino acids. The V and J ends lost 1 base and 4 bases, in that order; junction bases with no gene match: 9. The CDR3 sequence is CASSLVRLAETTGELFF. For the CDR3, the DNA is TGTGCCAGCAGCTTAGTACGGCTAGCGGAGACCACCGGGGAGCTGTTTTTT. The full variable domain, its missing parts supplied by reference TRBV7-6 and TRBJ2-2, is GAGVSQSPRYKVTKRGQDVALRCDPISGHVSLYWYRQALGQGPEFLTYFNYEAQQDKSGLPNDRFSAERPEGSISTLTIQRTEQRDSAMYRCASSLVRLAETTGELFFGEGSRLTVL.

This rearrangement joins TRBV24-1 to TRBJ2-3, with a tentative D call TRBD1 (7 bases). Germline V gene data show CDR1 as KGHDR and CDR2 as SFDVKD. The CDR3 has 15 amino acids. V gave up 0 bases and J gave up 4 bases, with 10 bases separating them. The DNA of the CDR3 is TGTGCCACCAGTGATTTGGGAGGGGGCCCAGATACGCAGTATTTT. Its translation is CATSDLGGGPDTQYF.

This clone was observed once. The chain uses TRBV11-1 and TRBJ2-5; TRBD2 matches at 8 bases. With V trimmed by 3 bases and J by 1 base, 4 bases remained unmatched. The CDR3 runs to 15 residues. CDR1 SGHAT and CDR2 FQDESV come from the germline V gene (reference sequence). The CDR3 spells CASSLVREGQETQYF. The DNA of the CDR3 is TGTGCCAGCAGCTTGGTTCGGGAGGGCCAAGAGACCCAGTACTTC.

This clone was seen a handful of times. V gene TRBV19 combines with J gene TRBJ1-2; TRBD1 matches at 10 bases. CDR1 LNHDA and CDR2 SQIVND come from the germline V gene (reference sequence). V dropped 2 bases and J dropped 4; count of bases not matched to a gene: 7. CDR3 size: 16 residues. This CDR3 reads CASSIYGTGAPYGYTF. The CDR3 bases are TGTGCCAGTAGTATATATGGGACAGGGGCCCCCTATGGCTACACCTTC.

This chain uses TRBV11-2 with TRBJ2-7, with 13 bases fitting TRBD2. With V trimmed by 1 base and J by 6 bases, 6 bases remained unmatched. CDR1 SGHAT and CDR2 FQNNGV come from the germline V gene. The CDR3 totals 16 residues. As DNA, the CDR3 is TGTGCCAGCAGCTTAGCCGGACTAGCGGGAGAGAGCGAGCAGTACTTC. Translating it yields CASSLAGLAGESEQYF.

The genes are TRBV3-1 (or the pseudogene TRBV3-2) and TRBJ1-2; the D gene is possibly TRBD1 (5 bases). Per germline, CDR1 LGHDT and CDR2 YNNKEL (reference sequence). Trimming left V 1 base short and J 8 bases short, with 11 bases between. The CDR3 extends over 13 amino acids. The CDR3 loop reads CASSQVAGLGYTF. The CDR3 coding sequence is TGTGCCAGCAGCCAAGTGGCAGGGTTGGGCTACACCTTC.

This clone was found a few times. The V gene is TRBV13, the J gene TRBJ1-1; D possibly corresponds to TRBD1 (6 bases). The CDR3 contains 13 residues. Germline assignment: CDR1 PRHDT and CDR2 FYEKMQ (reference sequence). The V and J ends lost 4 bases and 6 bases respectively, with 12 bases between them. This chain's CDR3 is CASSSEQGPEAFF. The CDR3, as DNA: TGTGCCAGCAGCTCGGAACAGGGACCTGAAGCTTTCTTT.